This TCR beta chain was sequenced for a study of T cells in Graves' hyperthyroidism and ophthalmopathy (dated by TCRdb to between 2017 and 2020). At the level of the whole study: Peripheral blood was sampled at the time of initial diagnosis, prior to any treatment. TCR V-J signatures able to tell the groups apart were searched for in a discovery cohort of around 95 patients, of whom under 45 had Graves' ophthalmopathy and about 60 had stable Graves' hyperthyroidism. Whether ophthalmopathy could be predicted prospectively was tested in an independent validation cohort made up of 18 to 20 hyperthyroidism patients plus 17 patients who later progressed to ophthalmopathy. The approximately 97 discovery patients were randomly divided into training and test sets at a 7:3 ratio. The study also compared thyroid tissue and blood T-cell repertoires from about six Graves' hyperthyroidism patients. After blood sampling, hyperthyroidism patients were treated with methimazole at a starting dose of 30 mg daily, and ophthalmopathy patients were treated with high-dose intravenous methylprednisolone. TCR Vbeta CDR3 sequencing of 120 to 150 peripheral blood samples (about 45 ophthalmopathy, some 75 hyperthyroidism and roughly 17 progressor patients) is reported in the paper.

What the study reported, not specific to this receptor: Most expanded thyroid clonotypes (frequency above 0.001) were also detected in blood, a finding suggesting that blood repertoires may reflect thyroid immune responses. Sample size was not statistically predetermined, and blinding of investigators to group allocation was not performed. Ophthalmopathy was separated from stable hyperthyroidism by a 13 V-J signature model, with just over 85% sensitivity and roughly 84% specificity obtained in cross-validation and 80%/75% obtained in testing. In validation, the model predicted progression to ophthalmopathy a median of around six months before onset, with roughly 68% sensitivity and nearly 75% specificity.

This clonotype was recorded at least ten times. The target of this receptor is not known. No much larger clone is present one base from it, and per-base qualities are unavailable. The TCR beta CDR3 regions were amplified from RNA transcripts. A first-round RT-PCR of the TCR CDR3 used the HTBI primer set with the Qiagen OneStep RT-PCR kit. The libraries were constructed in a second round of multiplex PCR and then size-selected and purified. Libraries were sequenced paired-end with 100 bp reads on an Illumina HiSeq2000. From the authors' description of their analysis: Raw data were processed with SOAPnuke, discarding reads with adapters, uncalled bases, mean Phred below 15, or no exact constant-primer or identifier match. COPE v1.2.5 was used to merge the high-quality paired reads, and each unique nucleotide sequence was defined as a clonotype. MiTCR v1.1 was used to align the clonotypes against IMGT TRBV, TRBD and TRBJ reference segments. Only V-J combinations with frequency above 0.0001, covering roughly 99% of repertoires, were analysed. The TCS score was defined as the ratio of F50 (clonal expansion) to E x V (chaos), calculated using BLOSUM62-based TCRdist between CDR3 peptides within each V-J. Welch's t-statistics and random forest reduced approximately 520 V-J features to 13, which were used in a naive Bayes classifier (R e1071). The public reads were reanalyzed by TCRdb: fastp trimming at Q25, MiXCR alignment, in-frame beta chains only. Rows with one shared CDR3 protein collapse into an entry with the most common genes and DNA. TCRdb, rather than the study authors, made the V and J calls. The sample table records a few hundred thousand distinct CDR3 sequences; about 15% of these occur just once. Around a third of the sample is held by the ten biggest clonotypes.

Graves' hyperthyroidism was defined as stable when no progression to ophthalmopathy occurred over 18 months of follow-up. Hyperthyroidism patients were newly diagnosed, with disease duration under 2 months, and aged 18 to 65 years. Patients with uncontrolled infections, other autoimmune diseases, pregnancy or lactation were excluded. Diagnoses were established on the basis of clinical symptoms, serum thyroxine and TRAb, thyroid ultrasound, and orbital computed tomography. PBMCs were isolated from approximately 10 ml of fresh peripheral blood by Ficoll-Paque density gradient centrifugation. Total RNA was extracted using Trizol reagent, and RNA quality was assessed on an Agilent 2100 Bioanalyzer. V is cut back by 4 bases and J by 7 bases, with 23 bases in the junction unmatched. Via the germline V gene (reference sequence), CDR1 is LGHDT and CDR2 YNNKEL. The CDR3 sequence holds 19 residues, the cysteine and phenylalanine included. Only the CDR3 DNA is retained, 57 bases long and in frame from the first base.

The rearrangement combines TRBV3-1 with TRBJ2-5; 8 bases in the middle match TRBD2. The TCR sequence derives from a woman between 25 and 40 years old with Graves' hyperthyroidism. Sequenced material: blood. The CDR3 sequence is CASSPGIPLTSAIPGTQYF. DNA sequence: TGTGCCAGCAGCCCCGGGATCCCCCTGACTAGCGCGATACCGGGGACCCAGTACTTC.